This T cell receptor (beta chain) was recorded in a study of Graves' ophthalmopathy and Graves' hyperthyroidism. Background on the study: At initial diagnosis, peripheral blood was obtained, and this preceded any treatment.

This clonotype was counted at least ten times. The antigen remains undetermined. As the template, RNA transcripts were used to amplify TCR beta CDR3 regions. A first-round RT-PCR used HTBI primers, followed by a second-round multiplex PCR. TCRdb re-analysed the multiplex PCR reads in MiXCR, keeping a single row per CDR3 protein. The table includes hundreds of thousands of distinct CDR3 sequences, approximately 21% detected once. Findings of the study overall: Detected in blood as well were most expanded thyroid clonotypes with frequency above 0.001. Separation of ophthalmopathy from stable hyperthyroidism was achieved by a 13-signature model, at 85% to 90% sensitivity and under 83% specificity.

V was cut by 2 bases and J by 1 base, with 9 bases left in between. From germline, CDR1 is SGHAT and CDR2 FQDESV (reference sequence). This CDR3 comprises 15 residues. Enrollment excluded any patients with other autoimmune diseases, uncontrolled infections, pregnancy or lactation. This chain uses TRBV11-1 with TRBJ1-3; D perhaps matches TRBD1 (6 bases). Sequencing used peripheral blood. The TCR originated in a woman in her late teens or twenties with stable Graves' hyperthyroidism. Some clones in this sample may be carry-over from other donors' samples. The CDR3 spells CASSLRQDSGNTIYF. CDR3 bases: TGTGCCAGCAGCTTACGACAGGATTCTGGAAACACCATATATTTT.